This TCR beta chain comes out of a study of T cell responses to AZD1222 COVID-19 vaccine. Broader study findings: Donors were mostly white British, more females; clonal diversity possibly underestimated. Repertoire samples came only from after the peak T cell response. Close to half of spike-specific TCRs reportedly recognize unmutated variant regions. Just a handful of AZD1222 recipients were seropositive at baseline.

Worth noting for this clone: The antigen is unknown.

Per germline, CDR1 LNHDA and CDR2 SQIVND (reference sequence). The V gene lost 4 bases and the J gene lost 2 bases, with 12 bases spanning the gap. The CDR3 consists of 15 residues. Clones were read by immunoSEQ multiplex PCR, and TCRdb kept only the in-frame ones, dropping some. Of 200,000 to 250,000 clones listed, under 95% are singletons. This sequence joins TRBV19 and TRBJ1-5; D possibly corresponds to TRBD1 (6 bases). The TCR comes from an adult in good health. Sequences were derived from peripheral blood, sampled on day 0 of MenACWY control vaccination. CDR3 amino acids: CASSTKQGGNQPQHF. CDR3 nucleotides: TGTGCCAGTAGTACAAAACAGGGAGGCAATCAGCCCCAGCATTTT.